These 2 T cell receptor beta chains originate from one sample sequenced in a study of cytomegalovirus exposure and HLA in healthy donors. Amplification used 60 Vbeta primers and 13 Jbeta primers. Clones were read by immunoSEQ multiplex PCR, and TCRdb kept only the in-frame ones, dropping some. The data hold fewer than 200,000 clones, with roughly 85% observed a single time. Material for sequencing was PBMCs. Source of these receptors: a man aged 40-49 years in good health and CMV-seropositive.

The chain joins TRBV7-9 to TRBJ2-1; D is unresolved. CDR1 is SEHNR and CDR2 is FQNEAQ in the germline V gene (reference sequence). Trimming left V 3 bases short and J 15 bases short, with 9 bases between. The CDR3 is 10 amino acids. CDR3 in DNA: TGTGCCAGCAGCTTCGAGCAGGCGTTCTTC. This translates into CASSFEQAFF.

CDR3 DNA: TGTGCCAGCAGCGTAGCTGCAGGGTTTACCGGGGAGCTGTTTTTT. Amino acids: CASSVAAGFTGELFF. The chain employs TRBV9 and TRBJ2-2; D possibly corresponds to TRBD1 (5 bases). V lost 0 bases to trimming and J lost 5 bases, with 11 bases between them. Germline values: CDR1 SGDLS, CDR2 YYNGEE. The CDR3 runs 15 residues. The full variable domain, in which reference TRBV9 and TRBJ2-2 provide the parts outside the CDR3, is DSGVTQTPKHLITATGQRVTLRCSPRSGDLSVYWYQQSLDQGLQFLIQYYNGEERAKGNILERFSAQQFPDLHSELNLSSLELGDSALYFCASSVAAGFTGELFFGEGSRLTVL.